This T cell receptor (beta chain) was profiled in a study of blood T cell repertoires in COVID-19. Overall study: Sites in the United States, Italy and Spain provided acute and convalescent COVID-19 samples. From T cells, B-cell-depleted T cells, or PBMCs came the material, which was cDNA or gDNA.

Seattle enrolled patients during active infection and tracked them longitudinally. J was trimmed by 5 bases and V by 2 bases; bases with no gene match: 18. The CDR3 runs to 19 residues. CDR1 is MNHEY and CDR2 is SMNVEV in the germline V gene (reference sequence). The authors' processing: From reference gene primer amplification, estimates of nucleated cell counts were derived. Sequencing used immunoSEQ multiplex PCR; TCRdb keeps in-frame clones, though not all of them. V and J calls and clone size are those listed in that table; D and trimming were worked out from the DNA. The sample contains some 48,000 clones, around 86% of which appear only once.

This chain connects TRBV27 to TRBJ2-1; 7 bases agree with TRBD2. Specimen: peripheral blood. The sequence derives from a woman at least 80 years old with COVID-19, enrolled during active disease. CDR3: CASSLNLLATGGFHNEQFF. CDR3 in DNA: TGTGCCAGCAGTTTAAACCTCTTAGCGACGGGAGGTTTCCACAATGAGCAGTTCTTC.